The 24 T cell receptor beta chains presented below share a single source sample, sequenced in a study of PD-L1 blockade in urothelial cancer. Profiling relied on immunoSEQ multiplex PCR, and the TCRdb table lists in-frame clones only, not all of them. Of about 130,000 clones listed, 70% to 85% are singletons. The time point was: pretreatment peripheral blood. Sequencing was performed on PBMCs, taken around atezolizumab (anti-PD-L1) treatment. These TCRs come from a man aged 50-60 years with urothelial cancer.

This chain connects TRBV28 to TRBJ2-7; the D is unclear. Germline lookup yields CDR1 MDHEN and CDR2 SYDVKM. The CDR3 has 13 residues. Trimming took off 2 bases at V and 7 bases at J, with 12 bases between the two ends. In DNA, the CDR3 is TGTGCCAGCAGTTTAGGGCAAGCATGGGAGCAGTACTTC. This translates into CASSLGQAWEQYF.

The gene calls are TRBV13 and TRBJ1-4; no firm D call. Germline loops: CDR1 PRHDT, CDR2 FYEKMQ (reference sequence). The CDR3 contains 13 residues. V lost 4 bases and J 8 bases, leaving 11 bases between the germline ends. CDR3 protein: CASSYGRAEKLFF. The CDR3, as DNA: TGTGCCAGCAGCTACGGGAGAGCCGAAAAACTGTTTTTT.

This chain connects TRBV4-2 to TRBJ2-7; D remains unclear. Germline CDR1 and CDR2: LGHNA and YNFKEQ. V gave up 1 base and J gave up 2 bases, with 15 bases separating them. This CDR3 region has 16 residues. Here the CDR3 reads CASSQVGPARPYEQYF. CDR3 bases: TGTGCCAGCAGCCAAGTAGGTCCGGCTAGACCCTACGAGCAGTACTTC.

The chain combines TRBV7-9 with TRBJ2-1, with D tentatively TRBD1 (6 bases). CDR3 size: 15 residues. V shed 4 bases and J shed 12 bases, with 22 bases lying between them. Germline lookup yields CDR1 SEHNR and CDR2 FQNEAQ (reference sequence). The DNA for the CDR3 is TGTGCCAGCAGCTCCTCCGGGACGGATGTACAGGGGCAGTTCTTC. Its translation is CASSSSGTDVQGQFF.

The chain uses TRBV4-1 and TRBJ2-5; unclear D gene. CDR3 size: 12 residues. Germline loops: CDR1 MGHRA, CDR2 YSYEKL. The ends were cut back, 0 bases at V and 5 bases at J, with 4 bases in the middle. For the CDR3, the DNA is TGCGCCAGCAGCCAAGATGAGGAGACCCAGTACTTC. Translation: CASSQDEETQYF.

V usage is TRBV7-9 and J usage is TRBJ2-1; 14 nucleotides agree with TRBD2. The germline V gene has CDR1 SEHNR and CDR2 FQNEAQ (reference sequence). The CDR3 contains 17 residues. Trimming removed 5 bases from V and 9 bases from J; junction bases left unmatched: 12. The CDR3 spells CASSPEPGTSGRLEQFF. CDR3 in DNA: TGTGCCAGCAGCCCTGAACCCGGGACTAGCGGGAGACTTGAGCAGTTCTTC.

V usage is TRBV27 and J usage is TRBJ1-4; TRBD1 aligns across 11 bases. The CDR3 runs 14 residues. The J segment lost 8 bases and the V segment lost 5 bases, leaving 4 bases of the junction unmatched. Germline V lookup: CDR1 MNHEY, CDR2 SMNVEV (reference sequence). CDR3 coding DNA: TGTGCCAGCAGTAGGACAGGGGGCGCGGAAAAACTGTTTTTT. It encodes CASSRTGGAEKLFF.

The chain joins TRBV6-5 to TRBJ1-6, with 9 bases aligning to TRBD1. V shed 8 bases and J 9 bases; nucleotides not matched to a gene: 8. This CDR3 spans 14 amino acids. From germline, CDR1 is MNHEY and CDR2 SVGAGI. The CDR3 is CASGETGGVSPLHF. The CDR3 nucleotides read TGTGCCAGCGGTGAGACAGGGGGAGTTTCACCCCTCCACTTT.

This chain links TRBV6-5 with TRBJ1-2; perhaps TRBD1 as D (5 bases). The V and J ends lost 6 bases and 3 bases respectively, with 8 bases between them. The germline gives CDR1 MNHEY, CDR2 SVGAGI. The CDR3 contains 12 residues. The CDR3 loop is CASRETDYGYTF. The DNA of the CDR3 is TGTGCCAGCAGGGAGACAGACTATGGCTACACCTTC.

Here the CDR3 reads CASSRTGGAEQYF. The CDR3 nucleotides read TGCGCCAGCAGCAGGACAGGGGGTGCCGAGCAGTACTTC. The rearrangement links TRBV5-1 to TRBJ2-7; 10 bases are a match to TRBD1. CDR1 SGHRS and CDR2 YFSETQ come from the germline V gene. V shed 4 bases, J shed 6 bases, and the junction held 4 bases outside the gene matches. There are 13 residues in the CDR3.

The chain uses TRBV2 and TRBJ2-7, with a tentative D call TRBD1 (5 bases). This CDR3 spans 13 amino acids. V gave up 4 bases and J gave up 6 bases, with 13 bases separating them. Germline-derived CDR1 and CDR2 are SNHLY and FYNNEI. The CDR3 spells CASSVGQGSEQYF. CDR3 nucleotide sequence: TGTGCCAGCAGTGTAGGGCAGGGAAGCGAGCAGTACTTC. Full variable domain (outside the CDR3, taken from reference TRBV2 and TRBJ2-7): EPEVTQTPSHQVTQMGQEVILRCVPISNHLYFYWYRQILGQKVEFLVSFYNNEISEKSEIFDDQFSVERPDGSNFTLKIRSTKLEDSAMYFCASSVGQGSEQYFGPGTRLTVT.

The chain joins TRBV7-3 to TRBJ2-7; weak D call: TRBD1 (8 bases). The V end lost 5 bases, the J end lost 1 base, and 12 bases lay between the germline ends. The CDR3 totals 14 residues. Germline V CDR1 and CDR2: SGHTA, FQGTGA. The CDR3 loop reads CASSQQGGSYEQYF. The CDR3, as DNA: TGTGCCAGCAGCCAACAGGGGGGGTCCTACGAGCAGTACTTC.

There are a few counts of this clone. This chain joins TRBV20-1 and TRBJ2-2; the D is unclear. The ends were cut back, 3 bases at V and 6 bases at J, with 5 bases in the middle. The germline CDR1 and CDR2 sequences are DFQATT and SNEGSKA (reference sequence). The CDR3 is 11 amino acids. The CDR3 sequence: CSARSPGELFF. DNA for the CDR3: TGCAGTGCTAGGAGCCCCGGGGAGCTGTTTTTT.

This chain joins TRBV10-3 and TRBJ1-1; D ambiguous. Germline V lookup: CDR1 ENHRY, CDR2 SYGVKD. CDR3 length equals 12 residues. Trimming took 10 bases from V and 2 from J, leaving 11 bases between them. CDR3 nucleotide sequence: TGTGCCACCCGGGAAGTAAACACTGAAGCTTTCTTT. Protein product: CATREVNTEAFF.

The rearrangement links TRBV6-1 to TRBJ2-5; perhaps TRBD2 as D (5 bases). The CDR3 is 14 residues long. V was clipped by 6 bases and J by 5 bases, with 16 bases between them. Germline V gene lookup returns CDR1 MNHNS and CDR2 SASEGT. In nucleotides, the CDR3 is TGTGCCAGCAGCGCCGGAGAGGGTAGGGAGACCCAGTACTTC. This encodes CASSAGEGRETQYF.

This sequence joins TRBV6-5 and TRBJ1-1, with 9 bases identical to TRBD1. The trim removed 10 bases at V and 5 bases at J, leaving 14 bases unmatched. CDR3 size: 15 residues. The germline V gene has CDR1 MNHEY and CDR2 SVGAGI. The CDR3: CATAGTGSTRTEAFF. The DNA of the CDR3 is TGTGCCACAGCCGGGACAGGGTCGACTCGGACTGAAGCTTTCTTT.

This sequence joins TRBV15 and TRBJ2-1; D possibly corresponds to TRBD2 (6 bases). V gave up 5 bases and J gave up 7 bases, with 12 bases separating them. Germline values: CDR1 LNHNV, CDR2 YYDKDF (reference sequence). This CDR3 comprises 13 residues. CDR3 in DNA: TGTGCCACCAGCGCCGGACTAAGGAATGAGCAGTTCTTC. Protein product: CATSAGLRNEQFF.

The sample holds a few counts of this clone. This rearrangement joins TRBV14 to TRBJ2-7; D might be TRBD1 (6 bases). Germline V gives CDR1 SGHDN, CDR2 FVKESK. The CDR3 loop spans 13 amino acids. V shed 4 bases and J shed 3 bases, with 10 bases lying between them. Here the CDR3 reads CASSPIQGYEQYF. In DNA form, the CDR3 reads TGTGCCAGCAGCCCCATACAGGGCTACGAGCAGTACTTC.

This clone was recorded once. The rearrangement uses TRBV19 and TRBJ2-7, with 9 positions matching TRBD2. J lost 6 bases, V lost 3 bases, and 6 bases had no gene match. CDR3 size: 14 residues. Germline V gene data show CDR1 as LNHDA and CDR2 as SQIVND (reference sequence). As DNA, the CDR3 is TGTGCCAGTAGTATTTCTAGCGGGAAGTTCGAGCAGTACTTC. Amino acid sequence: CASSISSGKFEQYF.

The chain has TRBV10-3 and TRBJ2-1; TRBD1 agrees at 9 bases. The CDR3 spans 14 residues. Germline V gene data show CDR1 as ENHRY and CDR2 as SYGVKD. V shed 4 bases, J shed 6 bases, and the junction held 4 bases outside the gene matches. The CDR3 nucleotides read TGTGCCATCAGTGTAACAGGGGGCCGCAATGAGCAGTTCTTC. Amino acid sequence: CAISVTGGRNEQFF.

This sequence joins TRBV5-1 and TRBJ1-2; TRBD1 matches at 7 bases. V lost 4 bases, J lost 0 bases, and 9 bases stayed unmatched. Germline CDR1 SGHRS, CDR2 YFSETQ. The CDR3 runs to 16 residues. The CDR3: CASSPSGTATNYGYTF. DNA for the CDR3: TGCGCCAGCAGCCCATCCGGGACAGCGACTAACTATGGCTACACCTTC. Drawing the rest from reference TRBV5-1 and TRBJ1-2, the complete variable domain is KAGVTQTPRYLIKTRGQQVTLSCSPISGHRSVSWYQQTPGQGLQFLFEYFSETQRNKGNFPGRFSGRQFSNSRSEMNVSTLELGDSALYLCASSPSGTATNYGYTFGSGTRLTVV.

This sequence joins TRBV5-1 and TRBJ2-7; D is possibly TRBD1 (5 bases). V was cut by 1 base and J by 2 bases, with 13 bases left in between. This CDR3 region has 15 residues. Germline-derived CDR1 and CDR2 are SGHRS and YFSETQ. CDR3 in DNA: TGCGCCAGCAGCTTGTTGTGGGGCAGTACCTACGAGCAGTACTTC. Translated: CASSLLWGSTYEQYF.

CDR3 sequence: CASSAPGGIRYEQYF. The CDR3 bases are TGTGCCAGCAGTGCTCCAGGGGGCATAAGGTACGAGCAGTACTTC. The J gene is TRBJ2-7, the V gene TRBV28, with 8 bases that match TRBD1. V gave up 5 bases and J gave up 4 bases; unmatched junction bases: 10. CDR3 length: 15 residues. Germline lookup yields CDR1 MDHEN and CDR2 SYDVKM.

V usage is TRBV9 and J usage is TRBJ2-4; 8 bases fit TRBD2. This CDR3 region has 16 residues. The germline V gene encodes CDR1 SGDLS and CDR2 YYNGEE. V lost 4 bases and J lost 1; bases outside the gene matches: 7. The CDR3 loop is CASSPRVAGAKNIQYF. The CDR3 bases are TGTGCCAGCAGCCCCCGGGTAGCGGGGGCCAAAAACATTCAGTACTTC.